One sample yielded the 5 T cell receptor beta chains listed below, sequenced in a study of Graves' ophthalmopathy and Graves' hyperthyroidism. From RNA, the CDR3 regions of TCR beta chains were amplified and sequenced. An opening RT-PCR round employed HTBI primers and preceded a second-round multiplex PCR. MiXCR, run by TCRdb on the multiplex PCR reads, gives a single entry per CDR3 protein. Here the sample spans around 590,000 distinct CDR3 sequences, about 40% being singletons. Source material: peripheral blood or thyroid tissue (not recorded which). The receptors here all came from an adult man with Graves' hyperthyroidism.

On this clonotype: This may be a read error: a much more frequent sequence differs by one nucleotide. The chain carries TRBV6-2 or TRBV6-3 and TRBJ1-1, with D unresolved. V was trimmed by 5 bases and J by 4 bases, leaving 8 bases between them. The germline V gene encodes CDR1 MNHEY and CDR2 SVGEGT. The CDR3 is made up of 12 amino acids. CDR3 loop: CASSRAFTEAFF. The CDR3 coding sequence is TGTGCCAGCAGTCGCGCATTCACTGAAGCTTTCTTT.

The rearrangement joins TRBV6-1 to TRBJ2-5; D possibly corresponds to TRBD1 (6 bases). V lost 2 bases, J lost 2 bases, and 12 bases lay in between. CDR1 MNHNS and CDR2 SASEGT come from the germline V gene. The CDR3 is 15 residues long. The CDR3: CASSELTGWQETQYF. The CDR3 DNA sequence: TGTGCCAGCAGTGAATTGACAGGATGGCAAGAGACCCAGTACTTC.

This clonotype occurred many times. The V call is TRBV7-9, the J call TRBJ2-2, with 9 nucleotides matching TRBD2. The junction had 10 bases not matched to a gene; V was cut back by 3 bases and J by 5 bases. CDR3 size: 17 residues. CDR1 SEHNR and CDR2 FQNEAQ come from the germline V gene (reference sequence). The CDR3 coding sequence is TGTGCCAGCAGCTTGGATGGGCTAGCGGGGATAACCGGGGAGCTGTTTTTT. Translation: CASSLDGLAGITGELFF.

J is TRBJ2-7 and V is TRBV9; no firm D call. Germline V CDR1 and CDR2: SGDLS, YYNGEE. The CDR3 sequence is 14 residues long. Between the trimmed V and J ends, which lost 0 bases and 0 bases, there was a span of 7 bases. CDR3 nucleotides: TGTGCCAGCAGCGTAGCTGAAATCTCCTACGAGCAGTACTTC. It codes for CASSVAEISYEQYF. The full variable domain, rest sourced from reference TRBV9 and TRBJ2-7, is DSGVTQTPKHLITATGQRVTLRCSPRSGDLSVYWYQQSLDQGLQFLIQYYNGEERAKGNILERFSAQQFPDLHSELNLSSLELGDSALYFCASSVAEISYEQYFGPGTRLTVT.

The CDR3 here is CASSLEGLRSYEQYF. CDR3 DNA: TGCGCCAGCAGCTTGGAGGGCCTGCGCTCCTACGAGCAGTACTTC. The J gene is TRBJ2-7, the V gene TRBV5-1; the D is unclear. With 0 bases removed from V and 0 bases from J, the gap between germline ends came to 10 bases. Germline-derived CDR1 and CDR2 are SGHRS and YFSETQ. This CDR3 has 15 residues.